A single sample gave rise to the 10 T cell receptor beta chains below, sequenced in a study of tumor-infiltrating lymphocytes in primary liver carcinoma. Production of TCR beta cDNA used around 460 ng total RNA together with a constant-region primer. Libraries covering TCR beta were generated through three nested multiplex PCR rounds (using a slightly modified ARM-PCR). Two initial PCR rounds of about 10 cycles each paired TRBV1-TRBV30 forward primers with a C-beta reverse primer. In TCRdb, the multiplex PCR reads were re-called with MiXCR into one record per CDR3 protein. This sample yields under 200,000 distinct CDR3 sequences, of which 65% are seen a single time; about 7.1% belongs to the top ten. Germline DNA was also extracted, while the blood RNA originated from unsorted whole blood. Sequencing was carried out using peripheral blood. The receptors were gathered from a woman aged 55-70 years with primary liver carcinoma and hepatitis B virus infection.

Regarding this clonotype: An end of the junction does not agree with germline; a read error may underlie this. This chain joins TRBV11-1 and TRBJ2-5; D is uncertain. The CDR3 is 14 amino acids. Looked up from germline, CDR1 is SGHAT and CDR2 is FQDESV (reference sequence). The DNA for the CDR3 is TGTGCCAGCAGCTTAGTGGGGAACCAAGAGACCCGGTACTTC. It is translated as CASSLVGNQETRYF.

Of note for this clonotype: A much bigger clone sits one base away, suggesting this may be a read error. The V gene is TRBV28, the J gene TRBJ2-5; no definite D call. Trimming cost V 4 bases and J 7 bases, with 19 bases left between them. This CDR3 region has 15 residues. From germline, CDR1 is MDHEN and CDR2 SYDVKM. The CDR3 DNA reads TGTGCCAGCAGTTCTTCTTATAGGGTGAAGGGGACCCAGTACTTC. Amino acid sequence: CASSSSYRVKGTQYF.

With respect to this clonotype: A much larger clone lies a single base off, so this may be a read error. The V and J genes are TRBV11-2 and TRBJ1-2; D not resolved. The CDR3 is made up of 12 amino acids. Germline V CDR1 and CDR2: SGHAT, FQNNGV. The V end lost 3 bases, the J end lost 7 bases, and 9 bases lay between the germline ends. The CDR3 nucleotides read TGTGCCAGCAGCTTTGTGGACTGTGGCTACACCTTC. It encodes CASSFVDCGYTF.

The chain recombines TRBV20-1 with TRBJ2-1; TRBD2 matches at 9 bases. Germline V CDR1 and CDR2: DFQATT, SNEGSKA (reference sequence). CDR3 length equals 18 residues. V dropped 0 bases and J dropped 0; count of bases not matched to a gene: 9. The CDR3 bases are TGCAGTGCTAGAGATTTTGGGACTAGCTCAAGCTCCTACAATGAGCAGTTCTTC. This translates into CSARDFGTSSSSYNEQFF.

With regard to this clonotype: Mismatch with germline at one junction end may stem from a read error. The V gene is TRBV12-3 or TRBV12-4, the J gene TRBJ2-1; no firm D call. CDR3 length equals 15 residues. The CDR3 region has the DNA TGTGCCAGCAGTTTATTAGCTGCCTCCTACAATAAGCAGTTCTTC. This encodes CASSLLAASYNKQFF.

This clonotype was found many times. Since a much larger clone is just one base distant, this may be a read error. The chain is built from TRBV11-3 and TRBJ1-1; D remains unclear. The length of the CDR3 is 14 residues. The germline V gene encodes CDR1 SGHNT and CDR2 YENEEA. The V gene lost 1 base and the J gene lost 4 bases, with 10 bases spanning the gap. This CDR3 reads CASSLVRAGTEAFF. CDR3 bases: TGTGCCAGCAGCTTAGTGAGGGCCGGCACTGAAGCTTTCTTT. Full variable domain (outside the CDR3, taken from reference TRBV11-3 and TRBJ1-1): EAGVVQSPRYKIIEKKQPVAFWCNPISGHNTLYWYLQNLGQGPELLIRYENEEAVDDSQLPKDRFSAERLKGVDSTLKIQPAELGDSAVYLCASSLVRAGTEAFFGQGTRLTVV.

Concerning this clonotype itself: The CDR3 carries no conserved terminal phenylalanine or tryptophan, so it likely arises from a read error. This chain links TRBV5-4 with TRBJ2-1; TRBD2 aligns across 9 bases. CDR3 length: 17 residues. Germline trimming cut 4 bases from V and 1 base from J; bases unmatched to any gene: 9. Germline loops: CDR1 SGHNT, CDR2 YYREEE (reference sequence). The CDR3 region has the DNA TGTGCCAGCAGCCGCAGCGCGGGAGGGCCTTCCTACAATGAGCAGTTCCTC. The encoded protein is CASSRSAGGPSYNEQFL.

Note on this clonotype: An end of the junction does not agree with germline; a read error may underlie this. V is TRBV7-9 and J is TRBJ2-1; 7 bases are shared with TRBD1. Germline V gives CDR1 SEHNR, CDR2 FQNEAQ (reference sequence). The CDR3 is 13 amino acids. The CDR3, as DNA: TGTGCCAGCAGCCCCCCTTTTAGACAGGGCCAGCTCTTC. Translated: CASSPPFRQGQLF.

Comments on this clonotype: A much more abundant neighbour one base away suggests this may be a read error. The chain uses TRBV10-3 and TRBJ2-7, with 9 bases matching TRBD1. There are 13 residues in the CDR3. Per germline, CDR1 ENHRY and CDR2 SYGVKD. The chain's CDR3 is CTIREQGAGEQYF. In DNA, the CDR3 is TGTACCATCAGGGAACAGGGGGCTGGGGAGCAGTACTTC.

The chain recombines TRBV5-1 with TRBJ2-3, with TRBD1 as a possible D gene (6 bases). The CDR3 sequence is 15 residues long. The V end lost 1 base, the J end lost 7 bases, and 16 bases lay between the germline ends. Germline assignment: CDR1 SGHRS and CDR2 YFSETQ. The CDR3 DNA reads TGCGCCAGCAGCTTGACAGGGATGGCGACAAATACGCAGTATTTT. It encodes CASSLTGMATNTQYF.